These 25 T cell receptor beta chains share one sample of origin, sequenced in a study of regulatory T cells in long-lasting Graves disease. Sample time point: persistent/refractory GD, antithyroid drugs over 5 years with positive TRAb. PBMC-extracted RNA yielded the TCR library. iRepertoire HTBI primers and Arm-PCR of CDR3 regions built TCR beta libraries. Via MiXCR, TCRdb re-called the multiplex PCR reads, giving one row per CDR3 protein. The repertoire includes 400,000 to 500,000 distinct CDR3 sequences, about 22% of them detected once, and around 12% sits in the top ten. The sequencing here drew on peripheral blood mononuclear cells (PBMCs), taken when the disease was refractory, from a patient treated with antithyroid drugs. The receptors come from a female donor with Graves disease.

This clonotype was seen only a few times. The chain is built from TRBV20-1 and TRBJ2-3, with D perhaps matching TRBD2 (6 bases). In germline, CDR1 is DFQATT, CDR2 SNEGSKA (reference sequence). V was trimmed by 6 bases and J by 2 bases, leaving 18 bases between them. The CDR3 contains 15 residues. CDR3 sequence (DNA): TGCAGTGCCGGAGACGGGGAGGACTCCACAGATACGCAGTATTTT. Amino acid sequence: CSAGDGEDSTDTQYF.

This clonotype was observed a handful of times. The rearrangement links TRBV20-1 to TRBJ2-5; TRBD2 aligns across 9 bases. CDR1 is DFQATT and CDR2 is SNEGSKA in the germline V gene (reference sequence). There are 14 residues in the CDR3. Trimming cost V 0 bases and J 4 bases; bases outside gene matches: 3. The CDR3 DNA sequence: TGCAGTGCTAGAGAGTCGACTAGCGGAGAGACCCAGTACTTC. This translates into CSARESTSGETQYF.

This clonotype was detected many times. V is TRBV12-3 or TRBV12-4 and J is TRBJ1-3, with D perhaps TRBD1 (6 bases). CDR3 length: 15 residues. Deletions cut 5 bases from V and 0 bases from J, with 11 bases between. Here the CDR3 DNA reads TGTGCCAGCAGTGGGGGCGGTAGCTCTGGAAACACCATATATTTT. Protein sequence: CASSGGGSSGNTIYF.

The chain combines TRBV6-1 with TRBJ2-4, with D possibly TRBD1 on 6 matching bases. The CDR3 extends over 17 amino acids. V was trimmed by 6 bases and J by 0 bases, leaving 18 bases between them. Per germline, CDR1 MNHNS and CDR2 SASEGT. The CDR3 DNA reads as TGTGCCAGCAGCCGCTTTTCGGACAGCCTAGCCAAAAACATTCAGTACTTC. Translation gives CASSRFSDSLAKNIQYF.

This clonotype was counted ten times or more. This chain joins TRBV7-9 and TRBJ2-7; tentative D call: TRBD2 (6 bases). CDR3 length: 15 residues. Germline CDR1 is SEHNR and CDR2 is FQNEAQ (reference sequence). The germline V and J ends were trimmed by 5 bases and 1 base, with 15 bases remaining between them. This CDR3 is CASSKTGELSYEQYF. For the CDR3, the DNA is TGTGCCAGCAGCAAAACGGGGGAGCTGTCCTACGAGCAGTACTTC.

This clonotype came up many times. The V and J genes are TRBV12-3 or TRBV12-4 and TRBJ1-4, with D unresolved. There are 11 residues in the CDR3. V lost 4 bases and J lost 8, with 5 bases in between. CDR3 in DNA: TGTGCCAGCAGTTCGGTGGAAAAACTGTTTTTT. It yields the protein CASSSVEKLFF.

This clonotype was found many times. The J gene is TRBJ1-4, the V gene TRBV11-2, with D perhaps TRBD1 (5 bases). The CDR3 has 16 residues. The V end was cut by 5 bases, the J end by 1 base, with 14 bases between. Germline V gives CDR1 SGHAT, CDR2 FQNNGV. Written as DNA, the CDR3 is TGTGCCAGCAGCCCCAACCCCGACAGAACTAATGAAAAACTGTTTTTT. This translates into CASSPNPDRTNEKLFF. Complete variable domain (other parts from reference TRBV11-2 and TRBJ1-4): EAGVAQSPRYKIIEKRQSVAFWCNPISGHATLYWYQQILGQGPKLLIQFQNNGVVDDSQLPKDRFSAERLKGVDSTLKIQPAKLEDSAVYLCASSPNPDRTNEKLFFGSGTQLSVL.

This clonotype has only a few counts. The genes are TRBV29-1 and TRBJ2-7, with 7 positions matching TRBD2. There are 13 residues in the CDR3. Germline CDR1 is SQVTM and CDR2 is ANQGSEA. The V and J ends lost 3 bases and 7 bases, in that order; junction bases with no gene match: 9. The CDR3 sequence is CSVESGMGGEQYF. The CDR3 DNA is TGCAGCGTTGAGTCAGGGATGGGGGGGGAGCAGTACTTC.

This clonotype has just a few counts. The V gene is TRBV10-2, the J gene TRBJ2-7; weak D call: TRBD2 (6 bases). The CDR3 has 14 residues. Between the trimmed V and J ends, which lost 1 base and 1 base, there was a span of 8 bases. Germline CDR1 is WSHSY and CDR2 is SAAADI. The CDR3 DNA is TGCGCCAGCAGTGAGTTTCGGGAGTCCTACGAGCAGTACTTC. Residues: CASSEFRESYEQYF.

On this clonotype itself: This may come from a read error, since a much larger clone is one base off. The rearrangement uses TRBV29-1 and TRBJ1-5, with D possibly being TRBD2 (7 bases). The end of the DNA aligns better with TRBJ2-3, so the J call may be wrong. The CDR3 has 15 residues. The V gene's germline CDR1 is SQVTM and CDR2 ANQGSEA. The CDR3 loop reads CSVEGGGSGNQPQYF. The CDR3 coding sequence is TGCAGCGTTGAGGGCGGGGGCAGTGGCAATCAGCCCCAGTATTTT.

The chain is built from TRBV10-3 and TRBJ2-5; 7 positions match TRBD2. V lost 0 bases, J lost 2 bases, and 3 bases stayed unmatched. Germline loops: CDR1 ENHRY, CDR2 SYGVKD. The CDR3 consists of 15 residues. DNA for the CDR3: TGTGCCATCAGTGAGTCGCTAGCGGTACAAGAGACCCAGTACTTC. Its protein product is CAISESLAVQETQYF.

This clonotype was seen ten or more times. The chain uses TRBV28 and TRBJ2-7, with D uncertain. Trimming shortened V by 7 bases and J by 4 bases, and 11 bases separated the two germline ends. The CDR3 spans 12 residues. Germline V gene lookup returns CDR1 MDHEN and CDR2 SYDVKM. CDR3 sequence (DNA): TGTGCCAGCACCTCCTCAGCGTACGAGCAGTACTTC. It translates to CASTSSAYEQYF. The full variable domain, completed using reference TRBV28 and TRBJ2-7, is DVKVTQSSRYLVKRTGEKVFLECVQDMDHENMFWYRQDPGLGLRLIYFSYDVKMKEKGDIPEGYSVSREKKERFSLILESASTNQTSMYLCASTSSAYEQYFGPGTRLTVT.

The V and J genes are TRBV7-8 and TRBJ2-1; D is ambiguous. Germline CDR1 is SGHVS and CDR2 is FQNEAQ. The germline V and J ends were trimmed by 2 bases and 10 bases, with 9 bases remaining between them. The CDR3 is 12 amino acids. The CDR3 DNA sequence: TGTGCCAGCAGCTTACCCCGGGCGGAGCAGTTCTTC. It encodes CASSLPRAEQFF.

Comments on this clonotype: A read error is possible here, since a much larger clone lies one base away. The V and J genes are TRBV29-1 and TRBJ1-1; possibly TRBD1 for D (5 bases). There are 11 residues in the CDR3. Germline CDR1 and CDR2: SQVTM and ANQGSEA. The CDR3 DNA reads as TGCGGCGTGGGACCAGGGACTGAAGCTTTCTTT. Protein: CGVGPGTEAFF.

About this clonotype itself: This clone may be a read error of a much larger clone one base away. The gene calls are TRBV28 and TRBJ2-2; 9 positions agree with TRBD2. The V gene's germline CDR1 is MDHEN and CDR2 SYDVKM. The CDR3 is made up of 15 amino acids. Germline trimming cut 8 bases from V and 6 bases from J; bases unmatched to any gene: 10. In DNA, the CDR3 is TGTGCCAGCCTCCGGGGACTAGCCGACGCCGGGGAGCTGTTTTTT. Translation: CASLRGLADAGELFF.

This clonotype was observed a handful of times. V is TRBV3-2 and J is TRBJ1-4; the DNA was not used to check the table's D call, TRBD1. TRBV3-2 is labeled a pseudogene. This CDR3 has 15 amino acids. This CDR3 is CASSLRAREGEKLFF. Written as DNA, the CDR3 is TGTGCCAGCAGCCTGCGGGCCAGGGAAGGTGAAAAACTGTTTTTT.

At least ten counts were recorded for this clonotype. In DNA, the CDR3 is TGTGCCAGCAGCCAATCGAACAGGGGGAGTGAAAAACTGTTTTTT. Translation: CASSQSNRGSEKLFF. The chain links TRBV16 to TRBJ1-4, with TRBD1 identical over 8 bases. From germline, CDR1 is KGHSY and CDR2 FQNENV. The V gene end was trimmed by 0 bases and the J gene end by 7 bases; junction bases not matched to a gene: 4. The CDR3 loop spans 15 amino acids.

Ten or more counts support this clonotype. The chain carries TRBV7-3 and TRBJ2-7; 8 nucleotides match TRBD1. This CDR3 region has 13 residues. Germline loops: CDR1 SGHTA, CDR2 FQGTGA. V gave up 1 base and J gave up 6 bases; unmatched junction bases: 2. CDR3 sequence: CASSLIQGGEQYF. The CDR3 DNA reads as TGTGCCAGCAGCTTAATACAGGGGGGCGAGCAGTACTTC. The variable domain in full, with the rest retrieved from reference TRBV7-3 and TRBJ2-7, is GAGVSQTPSNKVTEKGKYVELRCDPISGHTALYWYRQSLGQGPEFLIYFQGTGAADDSGLPNDRFFAVRPEGSVSTLKIQRTERGDSAVYLCASSLIQGGEQYFGPGTRLTVT.

The chain employs TRBV11-2 and TRBJ1-6; possible D gene TRBD1, 5 bases. The V end lost 6 bases, the J end lost 7 bases, and 13 bases lay between the germline ends. This CDR3 is 14 amino acids long. Per the germline V gene, CDR1 is SGHAT and CDR2 is FQNNGV. The CDR3 nucleotides are TGTGCCAGCAGACCAGTGCAGGGAAATTCACCCCTCCACTTT. It specifies CASRPVQGNSPLHF.

This chain joins TRBV13 and TRBJ1-5; D is undetermined. Germline V gene sequence: CDR1 PRHDT, CDR2 FYEKMQ (reference sequence). CDR3 length: 15 residues. V gave up 0 bases and J gave up 7 bases, with 13 bases separating them. The CDR3, as DNA: TGTGCCAGCAGCTTAGGTCCGGTCAGGCCACAGCCCCAGCATTTT. Protein sequence: CASSLGPVRPQPQHF.

This sequence joins TRBV6-1 and TRBJ1-5; tentatively, D is TRBD1 (5 bases). V lost 1 base and J 6 bases, leaving 13 bases between the germline ends. The CDR3 contains 15 residues. In germline, CDR1 is MNHNS, CDR2 SASEGT. CDR3 in amino acids: CASSEERGRSQPQHF. Written as DNA, the CDR3 is TGTGCCAGCAGTGAAGAGAGGGGTAGGAGTCAGCCCCAGCATTTT.

Regarding this clonotype: Given a much more abundant clone one base away, this may be a read error. The chain has TRBV27 and TRBJ2-5; 10 nucleotides line up with TRBD2. Germline CDR1 reads MNHEY; CDR2 reads SMNVEV (reference sequence). The CDR3 contains 15 residues. The CDR3 bases are TGTGCCAGCAGTCACCTAGCGGGGGAACAAGGGACCCAGTACTTC. It specifies CASSHLAGEQGTQYF.

This clonotype was counted only a few times. The chain uses TRBV7-2 and TRBJ2-5; D remains unclear. Germline V gene data show CDR1 as SGHTA and CDR2 as FQGNSA. V lost 3 bases to trimming and J lost 5 bases, with 7 bases between them. The CDR3 is 12 residues long. CDR3 DNA sequence: TGTGCCAGCAGCTTTCAACTCGAGACCCAGTACTTC. Its translation is CASSFQLETQYF.

This clonotype was seen many times. The CDR3 DNA reads as TGCAGTGCTACAGCGGGGGGGGATCAGCCCCAGCATTTT. The encoded protein is CSATAGGDQPQHF. This chain connects TRBV20-1 to TRBJ1-5; tentatively, D is TRBD1 (5 bases). Germline CDR1 reads DFQATT; CDR2 reads SNEGSKA (reference sequence). Deletions cut 4 bases from V and 5 bases from J, with 12 bases between. The CDR3 contains 13 residues.

The V gene is TRBV24-1, the J gene TRBJ2-1; D uncertain. Deletions cut 7 bases from V and 0 bases from J, with 12 bases between. Per the germline V gene, CDR1 is KGHDR and CDR2 is SFDVKD. The CDR3 extends over 15 amino acids. The CDR3 protein is CATSPRAYSYNEQFF. The DNA for the CDR3 is TGTGCCACCAGCCCCCGAGCGTACTCCTACAATGAGCAGTTCTTC.